A single sample is the source of the 8 T cell receptor beta chains below, sequenced in a study of blood T cells in healthy people across ages. Sample-barcoded 5' priming and a J-beta primer mix drove a second PCR of 7 to 11 cycles. One entry per CDR3 protein, called by TCRdb with MiXCR from the 5' RACE reads. The sample consists of about 1.4 million distinct CDR3 sequences, around 59% of them appearing once. The sample consisted of blood. The receptors come from a man aged 18 to 30 in good health.

V gene TRBV30 combines with J gene TRBJ1-2; D ambiguous. Trimming pared 5 bases from V and 13 bases from J, leaving 23 bases between. The CDR3 runs to 13 residues. The germline gives CDR1 GTSNPN, CDR2 SVGIG (reference sequence). The DNA of the CDR3 is TGTGCCTGGTTGGACGCTCCACTTGCTTTAGGCACCTTC. This gives the protein CAWLDAPLALGTF.

The J gene is TRBJ2-5, the V gene TRBV6-5, with no clear D. V was pared by 5 bases and J by 5 bases, with 18 bases between. Germline V gene data show CDR1 as MNHEY and CDR2 as SVGAGI. The CDR3 totals 15 residues. The CDR3 sequence is CASSLRLAVFETQYF. CDR3 sequence (DNA): TGTGCCAGCAGTCTACGACTGGCGGTGTTTGAGACCCAGTACTTC.

The chain couples TRBV20-1 to TRBJ2-7; no firm D call. Per the germline V gene, CDR1 is DFQATT and CDR2 is SNEGSKA (reference sequence). CDR3 length equals 13 residues. V was cut by 1 base and J by 6 bases, with 13 bases left in between. CDR3 loop: CSARASPTAEQYF. The CDR3, as DNA: TGCAGTGCTAGAGCCAGCCCAACGGCCGAGCAGTACTTC.

The genes are TRBV29-1 and TRBJ1-4; unclear D gene. Germline values: CDR1 SQVTM, CDR2 ANQGSEA. Trimming took off 6 bases at V and 0 bases at J, with 11 bases between the two ends. This CDR3 is built from 14 residues. The CDR3: CSVSRVSTNEKLFF. CDR3 DNA sequence: TGCAGCGTCAGTCGGGTGTCAACTAATGAAAAACTGTTTTTT.

This chain joins TRBV5-1 and TRBJ1-1; D uncertain. The germline V and J ends were trimmed by 3 bases and 4 bases, with 16 bases remaining between them. From germline, CDR1 is SGHRS and CDR2 YFSETQ. This CDR3 has 15 amino acids. The CDR3 reads CASSWKDGLSTEAFF. CDR3 coding DNA: TGCGCCAGCAGCTGGAAGGACGGTTTAAGCACTGAAGCTTTCTTT.

As for this clonotype: A much larger clone differs from this one at a single base, so this may be a read error. The V gene is TRBV4-1, the J gene TRBJ2-1, with a possible D match to TRBD1 (6 bases). This CDR3 contains 14 residues. Germline V CDR1 and CDR2: MGHRA, YSYEKL. Written as DNA, the CDR3 is TGCGCCAGCACCACGGGGTACGGGGACAATGAGAAGTTCTTC. As protein: CASTTGYGDNEKFF.

This clonotype was counted only a few times. The V call is TRBV18, the J call TRBJ1-2; D is possibly TRBD1 (5 bases). The V end was cut by 4 bases, the J end by 4 bases, with 10 bases between. CDR3 length: 13 amino acids. The germline gives CDR1 KGHSH, CDR2 LQKENI. DNA of the CDR3: TGTGCCAGCTCACTAGACAGATTCTATGGCTACACCTTC. Encoded protein: CASSLDRFYGYTF.

This clonotype has more than one count but fewer than ten. The chain is built from TRBV12-3 or TRBV12-4 and TRBJ2-1; the match to TRBD2 covers 13 bases. The trim removed 5 bases at V and 8 bases at J, leaving 9 bases unmatched. This CDR3 is 16 amino acids long. As DNA, the CDR3 is TGTGCCAGCAGTCCGGGACTAGCGGGGTGGTGGGATGAGCAGTTCTTC. This translates into CASSPGLAGWWDEQFF.